These 8 T cell receptor beta chains came from one sample sequenced in a study of shared clonotypes between healthy human individuals. Produced via immunoSEQ multiplex PCR; TCRdb's table is partial and in-frame only. The data hold approximately 100,000 clones, with around 68% observed a single time. Sequenced sample: memory CD8+ T cells sorted from blood. Subset noted: CD45RO+ cells pooled with CCR7-negative TemRA cells. These receptors all come from a woman in her thirties in good health.

The chain combines TRBV2 with TRBJ1-4; D is unresolved. Germline CDR1 is SNHLY and CDR2 is FYNNEI. The V end was cut by 10 bases, the J end by 4 bases, with 10 bases between. The CDR3 loop spans 12 amino acids. CDR3 in amino acids: CATANDNEKLFF. In DNA form, the CDR3 reads TGTGCCACCGCGAATGATAATGAAAAACTGTTTTTT. Full variable domain (outside the CDR3, taken from reference TRBV2 and TRBJ1-4): EPEVTQTPSHQVTQMGQEVILRCVPISNHLYFYWYRQILGQKVEFLVSFYNNEISEKSEIFDDQFSVERPDGSNFTLKIRSTKLEDSAMYFCATANDNEKLFFGSGTQLSVL.

The rearrangement links TRBV7-9 to TRBJ2-7, with D possibly TRBD1 on 5 matching bases. Germline V gene sequence: CDR1 SEHNR, CDR2 FQNEAQ (reference sequence). The CDR3 covers 16 residues. V was cut by 4 bases and J by 2 bases, with 18 bases left in between. The CDR3 spells CASSSPGGASPYEQYF. The CDR3 coding sequence is TGTGCCAGCAGCTCCCCCGGTGGGGCCAGTCCCTACGAGCAGTACTTC.

V is TRBV15 and J is TRBJ1-5; D possibly corresponds to TRBD1 (5 bases). This CDR3 comprises 15 residues. The germline V and J ends were trimmed by 2 bases and 7 bases, with 15 bases remaining between them. Germline values: CDR1 LNHNV, CDR2 YYDKDF (reference sequence). In DNA, the CDR3 is TGTGCCACCAGCAGAAGTTGGGGGTTCGACCAGCCCCAGCATTTT. Protein product: CATSRSWGFDQPQHF.

This clone was seen a few times. The rearrangement joins TRBV7-8 to TRBJ2-7; the match to TRBD2 covers 7 bases. Germline CDR1 reads SGHVS; CDR2 reads FQNEAQ. The junction had 1 base not matched to a gene; V was cut back by 1 base and J by 4 bases. This CDR3 comprises 13 residues. In nucleotides, the CDR3 is TGTGCCAGCAGCTTAGAAGCGGGGTACGAGCAGTACTTC. Its protein is CASSLEAGYEQYF.

The rearrangement uses TRBV5-1 and TRBJ1-4, with TRBD1 as a possible D gene (5 bases). CDR3 length: 16 residues. Germline CDR1 is SGHRS and CDR2 is YFSETQ. The ends were cut back, 4 bases at V and 11 bases at J, with 24 bases in the middle. The CDR3 is CASSLISGAGGGKLFF. CDR3 DNA sequence: TGCGCCAGCAGCCTTATCTCCGGGGCAGGAGGAGGGAAACTGTTTTTT.

The chain is built from TRBV2 and TRBJ1-5; D perhaps matches TRBD1 (5 bases). The CDR3 extends over 16 amino acids. V was shortened by 4 bases and J by 0 bases, with 13 bases between the two germline ends. Germline values: CDR1 SNHLY, CDR2 FYNNEI. CDR3 region: CASSVGHMYSNQPQHF. Written as DNA, the CDR3 is TGTGCCAGCAGTGTGGGGCATATGTATAGCAATCAGCCCCAGCATTTT.

The chain employs TRBV5-4 and TRBJ2-7; no reliable D call. Germline values: CDR1 SGHNT, CDR2 YYREEE (reference sequence). This CDR3 comprises 11 residues. Trimming took off 4 bases at V and 5 bases at J, with 7 bases between the two ends. In nucleotides, the CDR3 is TGTGCCAGCAGCAATAACCACGAGCAGTACTTC. Amino acid sequence: CASSNNHEQYF.

Concerning this clone itself: This likely reflects a read error, since a far larger clone is one base away. V usage is TRBV6-1 and J usage is TRBJ2-2, with D possibly TRBD1 on 6 matching bases. The ends were cut back, 6 bases at V and 3 bases at J, with 8 bases in the middle. Germline CDR1 MNHNS, CDR2 SASEGT. The CDR3 is made up of 13 amino acids. CDR3 loop: CASSSGDTGELFF. In DNA form, the CDR3 reads TGTGCCAGCAGCTCAGGGGACACCGGGGAGCTGTTTTTT.